A selection of T cell receptor beta chains follows, all from one sample in a study of tumor-infiltrating lymphocytes in localized non-small cell lung cancer. Method: immunoSEQ multiplex PCR; TCRdb's copy keeps in-frame clones and lacks some. The sample holds over 10,000 clones; 67% are singletons and the top ten take 9.5% to 11%. The sequenced sample was uninvolved lung tissue not adjacent to the tumor. These receptors were collected from a human donor with non-small cell lung cancer. Each CDR3 is given with its conserved first and last residue. A D gene is named only where the DNA matches it firmly. Size tells how often a clone was seen (once, few, many) or the class of an expanded clone, and some rows leave it out.

cdr3_nt cdr3_aa v_call d_call clone_size j_call
TGTGCCAGCAGCTTGGCCCTGGTGGCCGCAGGGGATACGCAGTATTTT CASSLALVAAGDTQYF TRBV5-8 NA NA TRBJ2-3
TGTGCCAGCAGAGGGAACACCGGGGAGCTGTTTTTT CASRGNTGELFF TRBV19 NA medium-sized TRBJ2-2
TGTGCCATCAGTGTTCTTCTGGCCCAGCCCCAGCATTTT CAISVLLAQPQHF TRBV10-3 NA NA TRBJ1-5
TGTGCCACCTCTAACAGGGTGGTAAACACTGAAGCTTTCTTT CATSNRVVNTEAFF TRBV10-3 NA NA TRBJ1-1
TGCAGCGTCGAACATGGAAAACCCTATGGCTACACCTTC CSVEHGKPYGYTF TRBV29-1 NA NA TRBJ1-2
TGCGCCAGCAGTGAGTTAGGGACAGAGAACACTGAAGCTTTCTTT CASSELGTENTEAFF TRBV10-2 TRBD1 NA TRBJ1-1
TGTGCCAGCAGTCGATCTAGCGGGGGCTTCAATGAGCAGTTCTTC CASSRSSGGFNEQFF TRBV6-1 TRBD2 NA TRBJ2-1
TGTGCCAGCAGTGAACCAGGGGGCATTTACGAGCAGTACTTC CASSEPGGIYEQYF TRBV6-1 TRBD1 NA TRBJ2-7
TGTGCCAGCAGCCGGACGGAGTCGGATCAGCCCCAGCATTTT CASSRTESDQPQHF TRBV7-8 NA NA TRBJ1-5
TGTGCCAGCAGCTCCCAGTACAATGAGCAGTTCTTC CASSSQYNEQFF TRBV7-6 NA NA TRBJ2-1
TGTGCCAGCAGCTTAACGGGACTCCAAGAGACCCAGTACTTC CASSLTGLQETQYF TRBV7-7 NA NA TRBJ2-5
TGTGCCAGCCATACAGGGAGATCCGGGGAGCTGTTTTTT CASHTGRSGELFF TRBV6-1 NA NA TRBJ2-2
TGTGCCAGCAGTTACTCCAACACAGGGTTGGCTGAAGCTTTCTTT CASSYSNTGLAEAFF TRBV6-5 NA NA TRBJ1-1
TGTGCCAGCAGAAACTCACGTGGGGGGACGGCTGAAGCTTTCTTT CASRNSRGGTAEAFF TRBV28 NA NA TRBJ1-1
TGTGCCAGCAGCGCGGACAGGGGTTATCGGCCCCAGCATTTT CASSADRGYRPQHF TRBV7-2 TRBD1 NA TRBJ1-5
TGTGCCAGCAGCCCGGGACAGGGCGGGCCCACAGATACGCAGTATTTT CASSPGQGGPTDTQYF TRBV5-4 TRBD1 NA TRBJ2-3
TGTGCCAGCAGTTCGGGGGGAACCAGGGCTAGGCAGTTCTTC CASSSGGTRARQFF TRBV27 TRBD2 NA TRBJ2-1
TGCAGTGACTTAGTCGGAGAGACCCAGTACTTC CSDLVGETQYF TRBV20-1 NA medium-sized TRBJ2-5
TGTGCCAGCAGCCCGCGAAGACAGGGTGGGGCCTACGAGCAGTACTTC CASSPRRQGGAYEQYF TRBV7-8 TRBD1 NA TRBJ2-7
TGTGCCAGCAGCTCACCGGGACTAGCAGCGGTCACCGGGGAGCTGTTTTTT CASSSPGLAAVTGELFF TRBV7-2 TRBD2 few TRBJ2-2
TGCGCCAGCAGCCTACTTTTGGTTAGACACACCGGGGAGCTGTTTTTT CASSLLLVRHTGELFF TRBV4-1 NA NA TRBJ2-2
TGTGCCATCAGCAGGGGACATTTTGGGAACATTCAGTACTTC CAISRGHFGNIQYF TRBV10-3 NA few TRBJ2-4
TGTGCCAGCTCACCAAGTGTTAGCGGCCCGCACACCTTC CASSPSVSGPHTF TRBV18 NA few TRBJ1-2
TGTGCCAGCAGTCTCCGGACTAGCGGGAGGGAAAAAGAGACCCAGTACTTC CASSLRTSGREKETQYF TRBV27 TRBD2 medium-sized TRBJ2-5
TGCAGCGTTGAACGGACAACCTACAATGAGCAGTTCTTC CSVERTTYNEQFF TRBV29-1 NA once TRBJ2-1
TGTGCCAGCAGCCAAAACGGACAGGGGGCAATCTACGAGCAGTACTTC CASSQNGQGAIYEQYF TRBV14 TRBD1 NA TRBJ2-7
TGTGCCAGCAGCTTAGGGGGACTAGCGGAAGAGACCCAGTACTTC CASSLGGLAEETQYF TRBV11-2 TRBD2 NA TRBJ2-5
TGTGCCAGCAGACGAGACCGACGGGACTTGCCGAATTACAATGAGCAGTTCTTC CASRRDRRDLPNYNEQFF TRBV27 NA NA TRBJ2-1
TGTGCCAGCAGCTTAGCGCTTGGACGTAGCTCTGGGGCCAACGTCCTGACTTTC CASSLALGRSSGANVLTF TRBV7-9 NA once TRBJ2-6
TGTGCCACCAGCACCGGTGGTCCCTATCAGCCCCAGCATTTT CATSTGGPYQPQHF TRBV15 NA NA TRBJ1-5
TGTGCCAGCAGCTTAAGAAGACAGGGCACTGAAGCTTTCTTT CASSLRRQGTEAFF TRBV7-2 TRBD1 NA TRBJ1-1
TGCGCCAGCAGCTTGAACGGGGCAAATGAAAAACTGTTTTTT CASSLNGANEKLFF TRBV5-1 NA NA TRBJ1-4
TGTGCCAGCACCGGGGACTCAGGGGGGTCCTACGAGCAGTACTTC CASTGDSGGSYEQYF TRBV2 NA NA TRBJ2-7
TGTGCCTGGTCCCAGGGAAGGGGACTTAACTATGGCTACACCTTC CAWSQGRGLNYGYTF TRBV30 NA few TRBJ1-2
TGTGCCAGCAGCGCCACGGGGGCGGGCGGGGAGCTGTTTTTT CASSATGAGGELFF TRBV7-8 NA NA TRBJ2-2
TGTGCCAGCAGTCCTAGACCCGGGACAGGGGTTGAAAAACTGTTTTTT CASSPRPGTGVEKLFF TRBV2 TRBD1 NA TRBJ1-4
TGTGCCAGCAGCTTAGGGGGCTTTGACTATGGCTACACCTTC CASSLGGFDYGYTF TRBV7-8 NA NA TRBJ1-2
TGTGCCAGCAGCTTAGCGGGGGCAACAGTGAGCAACTCCTACGAGCAGTACTTC CASSLAGATVSNSYEQYF TRBV7-2 NA NA TRBJ2-7
TGCGCCAGCGGGCGGGACAGCAATTCACCCCTCCACTTT CASGRDSNSPLHF TRBV5-1 TRBD1 NA TRBJ1-6
TGTGCCAGCAGTGCCCGCGGAATCTACGAGCAGTACTTC CASSARGIYEQYF TRBV25-1 NA NA TRBJ2-7
TGTGCCAGCAGCTCTTACAGGGGCGGCTACACCTTC CASSSYRGGYTF TRBV7-9 TRBD1 NA TRBJ1-2
TGTGCCAGCAGCTGGGATTATAGCACAGATACGCAGTATTTT CASSWDYSTDTQYF TRBV7-9 NA NA TRBJ2-3
TGTGCCAGCAGCGACAGACATGGGGGGCAGGAGAACTATGGCTACACCTTC CASSDRHGGQENYGYTF TRBV13 NA NA TRBJ1-2
TGTGCCAGCAGCTTCCCCCGGACAGGGGGCTTTGGCTACACCTTC CASSFPRTGGFGYTF TRBV5-6 TRBD1 NA TRBJ1-2
TGCGCCAGCAGCCAAGGGACAGGGGATGAGCAGTTCTTC CASSQGTGDEQFF TRBV4-3 TRBD1 NA TRBJ2-1
TGTGCCAGCAGCGTGCATGTTAGGGTAGACAGCTCCTATGGCTACACCTTC CASSVHVRVDSSYGYTF TRBV9 NA NA TRBJ1-2
TGTGCCAGCAGCTTGGATCGGACTAGCGGGAGCGCTTATACGCAGTATTTT CASSLDRTSGSAYTQYF TRBV5-5 TRBD2 NA TRBJ2-3
TGTGCCAGCAGTTTATATCTAGCGGGAGCTAACGAGCAGTACTTC CASSLYLAGANEQYF TRBV27 TRBD2 few TRBJ2-7
TGTGCCAGCAGGCAGACCGGGAGAGCGAACGAGCAGTACTTC CASRQTGRANEQYF TRBV5-6 NA few TRBJ2-7
TGCGCCAGCAGCTTGAGCCCTAGCGGGAGCACAGATACGCAGTATTTT CASSLSPSGSTDTQYF TRBV5-1 TRBD2 NA TRBJ2-3
TGTGCTAGCCTCGTTGACCGCTACAATGAGCAGTTCTTC CASLVDRYNEQFF TRBV2 NA NA TRBJ2-1
TGTGCCAGCAGTGAAGGGACACAGATCAATGAAAAACTGTTTTTT CASSEGTQINEKLFF TRBV6-1 NA few TRBJ1-4
TGTGCCATCAAGCAGGGGACAGCTGGGAACACTGAAGCTTTCTTT CAIKQGTAGNTEAFF TRBV10-3 TRBD1 NA TRBJ1-1
TGCGCCAGCAGCCAAGGTGTGGCCCTTTTTGGCAATGAGCAGTTCTTC CASSQGVALFGNEQFF TRBV4-3 NA NA TRBJ2-1
TGTGCCAGCAGCGCTCCCAGGGAGGGTAGTATTATGAACACTGAAGCTTTCTTT CASSAPREGSIMNTEAFF TRBV21-1 NA once TRBJ1-1
TGTGCCAGCAGACGATTAACAGGGGGCCCTGGAAACACCATATATTTT CASRRLTGGPGNTIYF TRBV11-2 TRBD1 NA TRBJ1-3